Below are 30 T cell receptor beta chains sequenced from a single sample in a study of beta chain features in type 1 diabetes. Study results and caveats: Moderate but significant shortening of TCRB CDR3s was recorded in all four CD4+ subsets from Type 1 diabetes patients.

These receptors' antigens are unknown. Expressed TCRB transcripts were sequenced after all isolated RNA was converted to cDNA. The assay was immunoSEQ multiplex PCR, and TCRdb's table has in-frame clones only and misses some. Seen here are roughly 15,000 clones, around 70% observed once, and the top ten hold 0.79%. Material for sequencing was stem cell memory CD4+ T cells from blood. The receptors come from a man aged 30 to 39 with type 1 diabetes.

The gene calls are TRBV29-1 and TRBJ1-1; D is ambiguous. Per germline, CDR1 SQVTM and CDR2 ANQGSEA. This CDR3 has 11 amino acids. The V end lost 6 bases, the J end lost 6 bases, and 11 bases lay between the germline ends. The CDR3: CSVGGVPEAFF. DNA of the CDR3: TGCAGCGTAGGCGGGGTCCCTGAAGCTTTCTTT.

V usage is TRBV12-5 and J usage is TRBJ1-1, with 7 bases aligning to TRBD1. The CDR3 runs to 15 residues. V lost 0 bases to trimming and J lost 0 bases; unmatched junction nucleotides: 1. The V gene's germline CDR1 is LGHNT and CDR2 FRNRAP. The CDR3: CASGLVTGVNTEAFF. Written as DNA, the CDR3 is TGTGCTAGTGGTTTGGTTACAGGGGTGAACACTGAAGCTTTCTTT.

This chain joins TRBV5-1 and TRBJ2-1; 7 bases match TRBD1. V was pared by 3 bases and J by 8 bases, with 8 bases of the junction left unmatched. Germline values: CDR1 SGHRS, CDR2 YFSETQ. The CDR3 contains 14 residues. DNA of the CDR3: TGCGCCAGCAGCTCCAGACAGGGTAGGGATGAGCAGTTCTTC. Its protein product is CASSSRQGRDEQFF.

In its sample, this clone was seen a few times. The genes are TRBV7-2 and TRBJ2-2, with 9 bases matching TRBD2. Trimming took 2 bases from V and 3 from J; bases not matched to a gene: 7. Germline V lookup: CDR1 SGHTA, CDR2 FQGNSA. There are 17 residues in the CDR3. The CDR3 nucleotides are TGTGCCAGCAGCTTAAAGCGGGGGGCAGGTCACACCGGGGAGCTGTTTTTT. Encoded protein: CASSLKRGAGHTGELFF.

The chain has TRBV6-6 and TRBJ1-1; D perhaps matches TRBD1 (6 bases). The CDR3 has 16 amino acids. Between the trimmed V and J ends, which lost 2 bases and 1 base, there was a span of 14 bases. CDR1 and CDR2 (germline): MNHNY, SVGAGI (reference sequence). The CDR3 region has the DNA TGTGCCAGCAGTTACGGAATAACAGGGCGGAACACTGAAGCTTTCTTT. The encoded protein is CASSYGITGRNTEAFF.

Comments on this clone: In the same sample, other DNA sequences code for this CDR3. The chain is built from TRBV25-1 and TRBJ1-6; no clear D. Germline CDR1 and CDR2: MGHDK and SYGVNS. The CDR3 spans 14 residues. Trimming removed 5 bases at V and 9 bases at J, with 14 bases between. The CDR3 reads CASSNPIGSSPLHF. CDR3 sequence (DNA): TGTGCCAGCAGTAACCCAATCGGGAGTTCACCCCTCCACTTT.

The chain is built from TRBV7-6 and TRBJ2-5, with 11 bases lining up with TRBD2. The V and J ends lost 4 bases and 6 bases, in that order; junction bases with no gene match: 7. The length of the CDR3 is 15 residues. Germline CDR1 reads SGHVS; CDR2 reads FNYEAQ. The CDR3 region is CASSSLAGGGKTQYF. The CDR3 DNA reads TGTGCCAGCAGCTCCCTAGCGGGGGGCGGGAAGACCCAGTACTTC.

J is TRBJ2-2 and V is TRBV7-9; no clear D. There are 15 residues in the CDR3. Germline V lookup: CDR1 SEHNR, CDR2 FQNEAQ (reference sequence). V lost 1 base, J lost 1 base, and 7 bases lay in between. The CDR3 here is CASSLEAVNTGELFF. In DNA form, the CDR3 reads TGTGCCAGCAGCTTAGAGGCGGTGAACACCGGGGAGCTGTTTTTT.

This chain joins TRBV5-1 and TRBJ1-2; D may be TRBD1 (5 bases). The V and J ends lost 8 bases and 6 bases respectively, with 17 bases between them. Germline V CDR1 and CDR2: SGHRS, YFSETQ. The CDR3 totals 13 residues. The CDR3 DNA reads TGCGCCAGTCAGGACACAGGTGTCGATGGCTACACCTTC. As protein: CASQDTGVDGYTF.

This clone showed up just once. The V call is TRBV5-1, the J call TRBJ1-3; perhaps TRBD1 as D (6 bases). The CDR3 totals 16 residues. The germline V and J ends were trimmed by 0 bases and 2 bases, with 12 bases remaining between them. The germline V gene has CDR1 SGHRS and CDR2 YFSETQ. The CDR3 DNA reads TGCGCCAGCAGCTTGGACCCAGGGGCGCCTGGAAACACCATATATTTT. Translation: CASSLDPGAPGNTIYF.

The V call is TRBV4-1, the J call TRBJ2-7; D not resolved. The CDR3 covers 12 residues. The germline gives CDR1 MGHRA, CDR2 YSYEKL. V was pared by 0 bases and J by 3 bases, with 3 bases between. The CDR3 DNA reads as TGCGCCAGCAGCCAAGATAGCTACGAGCAGTACTTC. This encodes CASSQDSYEQYF.

The rearrangement joins TRBV5-1 to TRBJ1-2, with 7 bases that match TRBD1. The CDR3 is 14 amino acids. The V gene's germline CDR1 is SGHRS and CDR2 YFSETQ. V was clipped by 4 bases and J by 7 bases; unmatched bases: 10. The CDR3 here is CASSIPGQRSGYTF. CDR3 DNA sequence: TGCGCCAGCAGCATCCCGGGACAGCGGTCTGGCTACACCTTC.

This clone is a singleton in its sample. This chain connects TRBV6-5 to TRBJ1-6; 7 bases are a match to TRBD1. The CDR3 runs 16 residues. The germline V gene encodes CDR1 MNHEY and CDR2 SVGAGI. Trimming at V came to 0 bases and at J to 9 bases, leaving 8 bases not matched to a gene. The CDR3 protein is CASSYSYDRDLSPLHF. The CDR3 bases are TGTGCCAGCAGTTACTCGTATGACAGGGATCTTTCACCCCTCCACTTT.

The V call is TRBV7-9, the J call TRBJ2-5; 10 bases align to TRBD2. The J segment lost 4 bases and the V segment lost 5 bases, leaving 4 bases of the junction unmatched. CDR3 length: 14 residues. CDR1 SEHNR and CDR2 FQNEAQ come from the germline V gene (reference sequence). The CDR3 coding sequence is TGTGCCAGCAGCCCCGGACTAGCGGCAGAGACCCAGTACTTC. It codes for CASSPGLAAETQYF.

This clone occurred once. This chain joins TRBV6-6 and TRBJ2-3; TRBD2 aligns across 7 bases. Looked up from germline, CDR1 is MNHNY and CDR2 is SVGAGI (reference sequence). This CDR3 region has 15 residues. V gave up 11 bases and J gave up 1 base; unmatched junction bases: 12. Here the CDR3 reads CAHTTGAGGTDTQYF. Written as DNA, the CDR3 is TGTGCCCACACTACCGGGGCGGGAGGCACAGATACGCAGTATTTT.

This clone has just one count. The CDR3 protein is CASTFRLSHYNEQFF. The CDR3, as DNA: TGTGCCAGCACCTTTCGACTAAGCCACTACAATGAGCAGTTCTTC. This rearrangement joins TRBV6-8 to TRBJ2-1, with D possibly being TRBD2 (5 bases). The CDR3 contains 15 residues. V lost 7 bases and J lost 3, with 16 bases in between. The germline V gene encodes CDR1 MNHGY and CDR2 SAAAGT.

This chain links TRBV7-2 with TRBJ2-2, with 10 bases identical to TRBD1. The CDR3 has 15 residues. The V segment lost 6 bases and the J segment 7 bases; nucleotides outside the gene matches: 8. Germline V gives CDR1 SGHTA, CDR2 FQGNSA. In nucleotides, the CDR3 is TGTGCCAGCAGTCCTAGACAGGGGGCTATCGGGGAGCTGTTTTTT. This codes for CASSPRQGAIGELFF.

This clone was counted a single time. This sequence joins TRBV4-2 and TRBJ2-7; 11 positions agree with TRBD2. Germline V gene data show CDR1 as LGHNA and CDR2 as YNFKEQ. The CDR3 loop spans 18 amino acids. V lost 4 bases and J lost 0; bases outside the gene matches: 11. CDR3 amino acids: CASSLTETSGALSYEQYF. The CDR3 DNA reads as TGTGCCAGCAGCCTCACTGAGACTAGCGGGGCTCTCTCCTACGAGCAGTACTTC.

The chain combines TRBV6-5 with TRBJ1-1, with 10 bases matching TRBD1. The CDR3 contains 14 residues. The junction had 9 bases not matched to a gene; V was cut back by 6 bases and J by 8 bases. Germline values: CDR1 MNHEY, CDR2 SVGAGI. The CDR3 DNA reads TGTGCCAGCAGAACCGGGACAGGGGAGGAGGAAGCTTTCTTT. It yields the protein CASRTGTGEEEAFF.

This chain links TRBV25-1 with TRBJ1-2; D remains unclear. This CDR3 is built from 14 residues. Deletions cut 4 bases from V and 2 bases from J, with 11 bases between. Germline-derived CDR1 and CDR2 are MGHDK and SYGVNS. This CDR3 reads CASSGLWQNYGYTF. The DNA for the CDR3 is TGTGCCAGCAGTGGCCTGTGGCAGAACTATGGCTACACCTTC.

The J gene is TRBJ2-1, the V gene TRBV5-1, with a tentative D call TRBD2 (6 bases). The CDR3 totals 15 residues. With 4 bases removed from V and 2 bases from J, the gap between germline ends came to 13 bases. From germline, CDR1 is SGHRS and CDR2 YFSETQ. The CDR3 sequence is CASSADGGPYNEQFF. The CDR3 DNA reads as TGCGCCAGCAGCGCAGATGGAGGGCCCTACAATGAGCAGTTCTTC.

A single count supports this clone. The chain couples TRBV2 to TRBJ2-5; weak D call: TRBD1 (6 bases). Looked up from germline, CDR1 is SNHLY and CDR2 is FYNNEI. The CDR3 runs 14 residues. V was clipped by 7 bases and J by 7 bases, with 19 bases between them. The CDR3 coding sequence is TGTGCCAGCAAGGGGGAAATAACGGGTCGGACCCAGTACTTC. It specifies CASKGEITGRTQYF.

V gene TRBV27 combines with J gene TRBJ2-5; D not resolved. The DNA end is more similar to TRBJ2-7, so the J call may be wrong. CDR3 length: 14 amino acids. Looked up from germline, CDR1 is MNHEY and CDR2 is SMNVEV (reference sequence). CDR3 in DNA: TGTGCCAGCAGTTTCGGCGGAAACCACTACGAGCAGTACTTC. The encoded protein is CASSFGGNHYEQYF.

This chain joins TRBV7-8 and TRBJ2-5, with D possibly TRBD2 on 6 matching bases. CDR1 is SGHVS and CDR2 is FQNEAQ in the germline V gene. The V end lost 1 base, the J end lost 2 bases, and 14 bases lay between the germline ends. This CDR3 contains 16 residues. CDR3 DNA sequence: TGTGCCAGCAGCTTAGTTTTGGCGGGAAGACAAGAGACCCAGTACTTC. It translates to CASSLVLAGRQETQYF. The whole variable domain, filled in from reference TRBV7-8 and TRBJ2-5, reads GAGVSQSPRYKVAKRGQDVALRCDPISGHVSLFWYQQALGQGPEFLTYFQNEAQLDKSGLPSDRFFAERPEGSVSTLKIQRTQQEDSAVYLCASSLVLAGRQETQYFGPGTRLLVL.

The chain is built from TRBV7-3 and TRBJ2-2, with 7 bases identical to TRBD1. Trimming took 4 bases from V and 4 from J; bases not matched to a gene: 9. This CDR3 is built from 16 residues. Germline assignment: CDR1 SGHTA and CDR2 FQGTGA. CDR3 residues: CASSSRTGSTTGELFF. In nucleotides, the CDR3 is TGTGCCAGCAGCTCCCGGACAGGATCAACCACCGGGGAGCTGTTTTTT.

This clone was seen a handful of times. The rearrangement uses TRBV28 and TRBJ2-1; 13 nucleotides match TRBD2. The CDR3 consists of 16 residues. J was trimmed by 0 bases and V by 10 bases; bases with no gene match: 6. The germline V gene encodes CDR1 MDHEN and CDR2 SYDVKM. The CDR3 loop reads CAIGLAGASSYNEQFF. The CDR3 nucleotides read TGTGCCATCGGACTAGCGGGGGCATCCTCCTACAATGAGCAGTTCTTC.

The V call is TRBV7-2, the J call TRBJ2-1, with a possible D match to TRBD1 (6 bases). CDR3 length: 15 amino acids. CDR1 and CDR2 from the germline V gene are SGHTA and FQGNSA. Between the trimmed V and J ends, which lost 2 bases and 3 bases, there was a span of 11 bases. The CDR3 here is CASSLSGHLYNEQFF. The CDR3 DNA reads as TGTGCCAGCAGCTTATCGGGACATCTCTACAATGAGCAGTTCTTC.

The chain recombines TRBV4-1 with TRBJ1-2; perhaps TRBD1 as D (5 bases). Germline-derived CDR1 and CDR2 are MGHRA and YSYEKL. The CDR3 loop spans 15 amino acids. Trimming shortened V by 1 base and J by 8 bases, and 17 bases separated the two germline ends. CDR3 protein: CASSQVGGVVEGYTF. The CDR3 bases are TGCGCCAGCAGCCAAGTCGGGGGGGTGGTGGAAGGCTACACCTTC.

The chain is built from TRBV29-1 and TRBJ1-6; TRBD1 agrees at 9 bases. V lost 6 bases and J lost 9; bases outside the gene matches: 15. Looked up from germline, CDR1 is SQVTM and CDR2 is ANQGSEA. This CDR3 contains 16 residues. This CDR3 reads CSVILAGDRDFSPLHF. The CDR3 DNA reads as TGCAGCGTCATCCTTGCAGGGGACAGGGATTTTTCACCCCTCCACTTT. Full variable domain (remainder filled in from reference TRBV29-1 and TRBJ1-6): SAVISQKPSRDICQRGTSLTIQCQVDSQVTMMFWYRQQPGQSLTLIATANQGSEATYESGFVIDKFPISRPNLTFSTLTVSNMSPEDSSIYLCSVILAGDRDFSPLHFGNGTRLTVT.

The V gene is TRBV5-8, the J gene TRBJ1-5; 12 bases line up with TRBD1. This CDR3 spans 18 amino acids. V gave up 10 bases and J gave up 1 base; unmatched junction bases: 15. CDR1 and CDR2 (germline): SGHTS, YDEGEE. For the CDR3, the DNA is TGTGCCGGGCTCAACCGGGACAGGGGGCTGACAAGCAATCAGCCCCAGCATTTT. It specifies CAGLNRDRGLTSNQPQHF. Full variable domain (missing parts from reference TRBV5-8 and TRBJ1-5): EAGVTQSPTHLIKTRGQQATLRCSPISGHTSVYWYQQALGLGLQFLLWYDEGEERNRGNFPPRFSGRQFPNYSSELNVNALELEDSALYLCAGLNRDRGLTSNQPQHFGDGTRLSIL.